Presented here are 20 T cell receptor beta chains from one specimen sequenced in a study of T cells in localized non-small cell lung cancer (dated by TCRdb to about 2020). The receptor library was made with the immunoSEQ multiplex PCR assay. TCRdb stores this immuneACCESS table with in-frame sequences only. Part of the clones is absent; in the studies checked, under half of the shortfall reflects unresolved V genes, and no reason is known for the rest. In this sample the table shows fewer than 30,000 clones, approximately 87% of which occur a single time. The ten largest clonotypes hold roughly 6.2% of the sample. Here the sequenced sample was PBMCs, taken before any cancer treatment. Receptors originate from a man between 40 and 70 years old with stage II lung adenocarcinoma.

The J gene is TRBJ2-1, the V gene TRBV6-1, with TRBD2 matching over 9 bases. The germline V gene has CDR1 MNHNS and CDR2 SASEGT. The J segment lost 5 bases and the V segment lost 6 bases, leaving 5 bases of the junction unmatched. This CDR3 is built from 14 residues. For the CDR3, the DNA is TGTGCCAGCAGACTTAGCGGGGGTCACAATGAGCAGTTCTTC. As protein: CASRLSGGHNEQFF.

The rearrangement uses TRBV5-1 and TRBJ2-7, with D unclear. The ends were cut back, 3 bases at V and 0 bases at J, with 10 bases in the middle. Germline V CDR1 and CDR2: SGHRS, YFSETQ. The CDR3 extends over 14 amino acids. CDR3: CASSYYTGSYEQYF. DNA of the CDR3: TGCGCCAGCAGCTATTACACCGGCTCCTACGAGCAGTACTTC.

The CDR3 sequence is CASSPAARNEQFF. Written as DNA, the CDR3 is TGTGCCAGCTCACCAGCGGCAAGAAATGAGCAGTTCTTC. The chain recombines TRBV18 with TRBJ2-1; no definite D call. Germline CDR1 reads KGHSH; CDR2 reads LQKENI. Trimming stripped 2 bases from V and 7 bases from J, with 9 bases between. The CDR3 is made up of 13 amino acids.

The rearrangement uses TRBV2 and TRBJ1-1; no reliable D call. Germline-derived CDR1 and CDR2 are SNHLY and FYNNEI. The ends were cut back, 3 bases at V and 4 bases at J, with 9 bases in the middle. The CDR3 spans 13 residues. The CDR3, as DNA: TGTGCCAGCAGTGATTCGTCGACCACTGAAGCTTTCTTT. It codes for CASSDSSTTEAFF.

The chain combines TRBV7-9 with TRBJ2-5; 10 bases fit TRBD2. There are 15 residues in the CDR3. Germline V lookup: CDR1 SEHNR, CDR2 FQNEAQ (reference sequence). With 1 base clipped from V and 5 bases from J, the junction kept 4 bases outside the gene matches. This CDR3 is CASSLGGLASETQYF. The CDR3 nucleotides are TGTGCCAGCAGCTTAGGGGGACTAGCGAGCGAGACCCAGTACTTC.

This chain links TRBV28 with TRBJ1-3; the match to TRBD1 covers 9 bases. Per germline, CDR1 MDHEN and CDR2 SYDVKM. V was clipped by 4 bases and J by 4 bases; unmatched bases: 5. The CDR3 covers 15 residues. The CDR3 loop is CASSSSGQGGNTIYF. CDR3 DNA sequence: TGTGCCAGCAGTTCCTCGGGACAGGGAGGAAACACCATATATTTT. Filled out from reference TRBV28 and TRBJ1-3, the complete variable domain reads DVKVTQSSRYLVKRTGEKVFLECVQDMDHENMFWYRQDPGLGLRLIYFSYDVKMKEKGDIPEGYSVSREKKERFSLILESASTNQTSMYLCASSSSGQGGNTIYFGEGSWLTVV.

This clone came up once. This sequence joins TRBV5-4 and TRBJ2-2; D gene ambiguous. CDR3 size: 12 residues. Germline V lookup: CDR1 SGHNT, CDR2 YYREEE (reference sequence). Trimming cost V 4 bases and J 1 base, with 2 bases left between them. The CDR3 spells CASSQNTGELFF. The DNA of the CDR3 is TGTGCCAGCAGCCAGAACACCGGGGAGCTGTTTTTT.

The V gene is TRBV5-4, the J gene TRBJ2-1; 7 bases are shared with TRBD2. CDR1 is SGHNT, CDR2 YYREEE, per germline (reference sequence). This CDR3 has 16 residues. Germline trimming cut 4 bases from V and 0 bases from J; bases unmatched to any gene: 7. The DNA for the CDR3 is TGTGCCAGCAGCGGACAAGCGGGGAGCTCCTACAATGAGCAGTTCTTC. This sequence encodes CASSGQAGSSYNEQFF. Filled out from reference TRBV5-4 and TRBJ2-1, the complete variable domain reads ETGVTQSPTHLIKTRGQQVTLRCSSQSGHNTVSWYQQALGQGPQFIFQYYREEENGRGNFPPRFSGLQFPNYSSELNVNALELDDSALYLCASSGQAGSSYNEQFFGPGTRLTVL.

The CDR3 region is CASSGARGADTQYF. CDR3 nucleotides: TGTGCCAGCAGTGGAGCTAGGGGGGCAGATACGCAGTATTTT. The chain is built from TRBV2 and TRBJ2-3; D is perhaps TRBD1 or TRBD2 (6 bases each). The CDR3 runs 14 residues. V was trimmed by 4 bases and J by 4 bases, leaving 12 bases between them. CDR1 and CDR2 from the germline V gene are SNHLY and FYNNEI.

This clone was detected a few times. The rearrangement joins TRBV10-3 to TRBJ2-2; a weak D match, TRBD1 (7 bases). CDR1 and CDR2 (germline): ENHRY, SYGVKD. Trimming removed 11 bases from V and 4 bases from J, with 17 bases in between. The CDR3 spans 14 residues. CDR3 in amino acids: CAVNPGGTTGELFF. In DNA, the CDR3 is TGTGCCGTTAATCCAGGGGGGACCACCGGGGAGCTGTTTTTT.

With regard to this clone: Other DNA variants within this sample encode the same CDR3. The chain has TRBV5-4 and TRBJ2-7; D is unresolved. With 5 bases removed from V and 0 bases from J, the gap between germline ends came to 12 bases. Germline CDR1 SGHNT, CDR2 YYREEE (reference sequence). This CDR3 contains 14 residues. The CDR3 loop is CASSPGPVSYEQYF. The DNA for the CDR3 is TGTGCCAGCAGTCCCGGTCCGGTCTCCTACGAGCAGTACTTC.

The V and J genes are TRBV6-1 and TRBJ2-1; D might be TRBD1 (6 bases). The CDR3 contains 15 residues. Deletions cut 1 base from V and 0 bases from J, with 7 bases between. Germline CDR1 and CDR2: MNHNS and SASEGT. CDR3 sequence (DNA): TGTGCCAGCAGTGAAGTAGGGGGCTCCTACAATGAGCAGTTCTTC. Protein product: CASSEVGGSYNEQFF.

V gene TRBV10-3 combines with J gene TRBJ2-1; 9 bases fit TRBD2. In germline, CDR1 is ENHRY, CDR2 SYGVKD. The CDR3 runs to 18 residues. V shed 3 bases, J shed 0 bases, and the junction held 9 bases outside the gene matches. The CDR3 is CAISDASGTSNSYNEQFF. CDR3 in DNA: TGTGCCATCAGTGATGCCTCCGGGACTAGCAACTCCTACAATGAGCAGTTCTTC.

This sequence joins TRBV7-7 and TRBJ2-5; D could derive from TRBD1 or TRBD2 (5 bases each). The CDR3 covers 14 residues. CDR1 is SSHAT and CDR2 is FNYEAQ in the germline V gene (reference sequence). The V end was cut by 4 bases, the J end by 3 bases, with 12 bases between. The CDR3 nucleotides are TGTGCCAGCAGCTCCGGGACGGCGGAAGAGACCCAGTACTTC. It codes for CASSSGTAEETQYF.

The chain links TRBV28 to TRBJ1-4; D might be TRBD1 (6 bases). V lost 9 bases and J lost 6, with 14 bases in between. This CDR3 has 13 amino acids. The V gene's germline CDR1 is MDHEN and CDR2 SYDVKM. CDR3 coding DNA: TGTGCCAGTAAAGAGGGGGTGGATGAAAAACTGTTTTTT. It is translated as CASKEGVDEKLFF.

In its sample, this clone is medium-sized. The rearrangement joins TRBV4-1 to TRBJ2-1; D is unclear. Trimming took off 0 bases at V and 8 bases at J, with 5 bases between the two ends. Germline assignment: CDR1 MGHRA and CDR2 YSYEKL. CDR3 size: 12 residues. CDR3 amino acids: CASSQDLDEQFF. For the CDR3, the DNA is TGCGCCAGCAGCCAAGACCTAGATGAGCAGTTCTTC.

The V call is TRBV6-1, the J call TRBJ2-5; the D gene is possibly TRBD2 (5 bases). The CDR3 sequence is 15 residues long. Germline V gene lookup returns CDR1 MNHNS and CDR2 SASEGT. V gave up 6 bases and J gave up 0 bases, with 14 bases separating them. The CDR3 nucleotides are TGTGCCAGCAGCCTAGGCCCCGGGGACCAAGAGACCCAGTACTTC. It codes for CASSLGPGDQETQYF.

The CDR3 protein is CASREWTGGGKETQYF. The CDR3 DNA follows: TGTGCCAGCAGGGAATGGACAGGGGGCGGGAAAGAGACCCAGTACTTC. The genes are TRBV2 and TRBJ2-5, with 11 nucleotides matching TRBD1. The CDR3 covers 16 residues. Trimming took 6 bases from V and 3 from J; bases not matched to a gene: 9. From germline, CDR1 is SNHLY and CDR2 FYNNEI.

This sequence joins TRBV7-3 and TRBJ2-1; TRBD1 agrees at 9 bases. This CDR3 spans 15 amino acids. J was trimmed by 2 bases and V by 4 bases; bases with no gene match: 3. Germline assignment: CDR1 SGHTA and CDR2 FQGTGA. CDR3 DNA sequence: TGTGCCAGCAGCTGGGGACAGGGTCCCTACAATGAGCAGTTCTTC. Protein: CASSWGQGPYNEQFF.

V is TRBV6-5 and J is TRBJ1-2; D ambiguous. The length of the CDR3 is 12 residues. Trimming stripped 6 bases from V and 7 bases from J, with 12 bases between. Germline V gene data show CDR1 as MNHEY and CDR2 as SVGAGI. The CDR3 DNA sequence: TGTGCCAGCAGCATTGGAGGTACTGGCTACACCTTC. Residues: CASSIGGTGYTF.